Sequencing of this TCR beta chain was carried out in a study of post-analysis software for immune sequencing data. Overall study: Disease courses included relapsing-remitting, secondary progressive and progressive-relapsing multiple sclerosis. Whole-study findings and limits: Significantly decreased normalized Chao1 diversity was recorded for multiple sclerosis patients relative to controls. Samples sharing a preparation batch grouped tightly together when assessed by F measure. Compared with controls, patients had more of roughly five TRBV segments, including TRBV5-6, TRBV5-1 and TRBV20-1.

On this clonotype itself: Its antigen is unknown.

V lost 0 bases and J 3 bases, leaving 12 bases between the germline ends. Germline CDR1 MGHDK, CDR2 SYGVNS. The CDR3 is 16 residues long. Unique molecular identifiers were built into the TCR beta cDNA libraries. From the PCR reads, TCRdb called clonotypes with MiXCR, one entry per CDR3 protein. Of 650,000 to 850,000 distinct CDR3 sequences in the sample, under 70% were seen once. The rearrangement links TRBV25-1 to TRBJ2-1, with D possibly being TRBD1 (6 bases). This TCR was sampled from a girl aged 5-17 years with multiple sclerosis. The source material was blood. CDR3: CASSEYIPGDYNEQFF. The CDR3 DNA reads TGTGCCAGCAGTGAATATATCCCAGGGGACTACAATGAGCAGTTCTTC. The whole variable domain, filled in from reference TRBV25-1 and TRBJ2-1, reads EADIYQTPRYLVIGTGKKITLECSQTMGHDKMYWYQQDPGMELHLIHYSYGVNSTEKGDLSSESTVSRIRTEHFPLTLESARPSHTSQYLCASSEYIPGDYNEQFFGPGTRLTVL.